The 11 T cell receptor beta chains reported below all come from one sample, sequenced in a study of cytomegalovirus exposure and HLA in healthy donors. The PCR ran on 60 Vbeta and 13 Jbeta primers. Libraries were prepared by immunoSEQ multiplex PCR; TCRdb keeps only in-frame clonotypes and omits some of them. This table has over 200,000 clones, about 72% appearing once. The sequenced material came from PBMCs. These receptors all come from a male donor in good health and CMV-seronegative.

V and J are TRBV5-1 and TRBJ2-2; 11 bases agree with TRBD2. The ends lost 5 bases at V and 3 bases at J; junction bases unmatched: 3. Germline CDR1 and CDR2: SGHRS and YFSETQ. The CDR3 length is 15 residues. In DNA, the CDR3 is TGCGCCAGCAGACTAGCGGGAGTCGACACCGGGGAGCTGTTTTTT. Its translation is CASRLAGVDTGELFF.

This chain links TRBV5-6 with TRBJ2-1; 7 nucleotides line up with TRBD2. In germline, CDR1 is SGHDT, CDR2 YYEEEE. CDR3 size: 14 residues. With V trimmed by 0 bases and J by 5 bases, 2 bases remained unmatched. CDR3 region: CASSLAGTNNEQFF. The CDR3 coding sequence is TGTGCCAGCAGCTTGGCAGGGACTAACAATGAGCAGTTCTTC.

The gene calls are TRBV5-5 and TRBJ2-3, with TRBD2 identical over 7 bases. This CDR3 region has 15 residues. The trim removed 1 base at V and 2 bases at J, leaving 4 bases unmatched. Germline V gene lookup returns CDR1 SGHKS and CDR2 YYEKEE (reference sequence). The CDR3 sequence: CASSLPSGTTDTQYF. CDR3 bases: TGTGCCAGCAGCTTGCCTAGCGGAACCACAGATACGCAGTATTTT. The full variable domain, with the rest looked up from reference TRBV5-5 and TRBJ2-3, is DAGVTQSPTHLIKTRGQQVTLRCSPISGHKSVSWYQQVLGQGPQFIFQYYEKEERGRGNFPDRFSARQFPNYSSELNVNALLLGDSALYLCASSLPSGTTDTQYFGPGTRLTVL.

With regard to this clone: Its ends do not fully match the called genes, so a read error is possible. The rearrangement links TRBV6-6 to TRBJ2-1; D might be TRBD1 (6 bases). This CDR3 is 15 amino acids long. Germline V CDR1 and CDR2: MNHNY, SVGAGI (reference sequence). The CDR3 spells CASNYREPGRGEQFF. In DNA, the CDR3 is TGTGCCAGCAATTACAGGGAGCCGGGTCGAGGTGAGCAGTTCTTC.

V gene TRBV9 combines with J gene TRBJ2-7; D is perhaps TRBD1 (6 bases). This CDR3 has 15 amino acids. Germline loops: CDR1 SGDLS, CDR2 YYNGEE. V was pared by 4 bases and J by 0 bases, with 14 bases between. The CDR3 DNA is TGTGCCAGCAGCTTCGGACAGAAAAGCTCCTACGAGCAGTACTTC. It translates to CASSFGQKSSYEQYF.

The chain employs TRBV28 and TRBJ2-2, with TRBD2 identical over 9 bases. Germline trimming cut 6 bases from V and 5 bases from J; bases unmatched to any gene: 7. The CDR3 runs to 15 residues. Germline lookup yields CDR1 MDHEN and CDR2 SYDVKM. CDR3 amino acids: CASSQGLAETGELFF. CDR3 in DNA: TGTGCCAGCAGCCAGGGACTAGCTGAGACCGGGGAGCTGTTTTTT.

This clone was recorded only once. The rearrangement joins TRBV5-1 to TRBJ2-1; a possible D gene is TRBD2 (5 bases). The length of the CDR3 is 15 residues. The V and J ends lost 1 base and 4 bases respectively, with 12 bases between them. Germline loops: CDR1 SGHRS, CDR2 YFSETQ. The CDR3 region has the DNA TGCGCCAGCAGCTTGAAGCGGTACCAATACAATGAGCAGTTCTTC. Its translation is CASSLKRYQYNEQFF.

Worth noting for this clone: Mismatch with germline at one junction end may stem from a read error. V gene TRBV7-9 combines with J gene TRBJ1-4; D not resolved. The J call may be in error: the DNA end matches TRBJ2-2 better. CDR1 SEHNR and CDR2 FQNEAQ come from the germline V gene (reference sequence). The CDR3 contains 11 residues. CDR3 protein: CSSSKTGELFF. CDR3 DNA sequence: TGTTCCAGCAGCAAAACAGGGGAGCTGTTTTTT.

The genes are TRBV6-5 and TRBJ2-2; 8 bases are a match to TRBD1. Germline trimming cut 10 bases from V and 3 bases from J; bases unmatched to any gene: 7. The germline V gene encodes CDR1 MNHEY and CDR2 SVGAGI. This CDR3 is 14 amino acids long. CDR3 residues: CATGRGRDTGELFF. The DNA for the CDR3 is TGTGCCACCGGCAGGGGGCGGGACACCGGGGAGCTGTTTTTT.

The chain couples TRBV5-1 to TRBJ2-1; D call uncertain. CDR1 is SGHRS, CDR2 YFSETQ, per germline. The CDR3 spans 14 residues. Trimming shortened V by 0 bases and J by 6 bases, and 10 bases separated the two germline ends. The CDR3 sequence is CASSLGRSTNEQFF. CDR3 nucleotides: TGCGCCAGCAGCTTGGGGCGGAGCACCAATGAGCAGTTCTTC.

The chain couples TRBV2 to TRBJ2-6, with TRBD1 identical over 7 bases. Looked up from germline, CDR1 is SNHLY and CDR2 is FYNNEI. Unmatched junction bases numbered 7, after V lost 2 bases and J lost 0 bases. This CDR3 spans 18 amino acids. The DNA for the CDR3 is TGTGCCAGCAGTGAAAGTAGGACAGGTCTCTCTGGGGCCAACGTCCTGACTTTC. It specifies CASSESRTGLSGANVLTF. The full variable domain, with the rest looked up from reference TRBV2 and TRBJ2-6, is EPEVTQTPSHQVTQMGQEVILRCVPISNHLYFYWYRQILGQKVEFLVSFYNNEISEKSEIFDDQFSVERPDGSNFTLKIRSTKLEDSAMYFCASSESRTGLSGANVLTFGAGSRLTVL.